What follows is one TCR beta chain and its context. Its target is not known. Trimming cost V 5 bases and J 2 bases; bases outside gene matches: 5. CDR1 and CDR2 (germline): DFQATT, SNEGSKA (reference sequence). The length of the CDR3 is 15 residues. Noted treatment: approximately nine-day PBMC culture with coronavirus spike peptide pools or control peptides (ViraFEST assay). Samples of CD4+ T cells were obtained from the unexposed donor before the COVID-19 pandemic (2011-2018). The sample is drawn from a study of vaccination and CD4 T cells after COVID-19. Looking at the study overall: For each participant, vaccination comprised two doses of either the BNT162b2 or the mRNA-1273 vaccine. Blood was drawn a median roughly 66 days post second dose, range 14 to 241. The cells in question were stimulated using overlapping spike peptides derived from SARS-CoV-2, HCoV-NL63, HCoV-OC43 and HCoV-229E.

Study-wide findings and caveats: Convalescent patients saw a median about 86% of their reactive clones show up only after vaccination.

The Oncomine TCR Beta short-read assay was what sequenced the DNA obtained from cultured CD4+ T cells. Cultured CD4+ T cells yielded the extracted genomic DNA. Using its own MiXCR run on the PCR reads, TCRdb lists one record per CDR3 protein. This sample has around 10,000 distinct CDR3 sequences, with roughly a third found just once. Input material: CD4+ T cells from blood, cultured in vitro. This TCR came from a human donor in good health. V and J are TRBV20-1 and TRBJ2-1, with 11 bases matching TRBD2. The chain's CDR3 is CSAPRLAGTYNEQFF. CDR3 DNA sequence: TGCAGTGCTCCCCGACTAGCGGGGACCTACAATGAGCAGTTCTTC.